The present TCR beta chain was sequenced within a study of blood T cell repertoires in COVID-19. Using immunoSEQ multiplex PCR, the repertoire was profiled, and TCRdb retains in-frame clones only, with some absent. This sample carries 150,000 to 200,000 clones, 70% to 85% of them seen once, and the ten largest clones take around a fifth. This clonotype was sampled from a woman between 65 and 79 years old in a cohort exposed to, infected with or recovered from COVID-19 (not recorded which). Sequenced sample: PBMCs or T cells enriched from blood (not recorded which).

CDR3 coding DNA: TGTGCCAGTAGTATAGCCTGGCAAAGCAATCAGCCCCAGCATTTT. Protein product: CASSIAWQSNQPQHF. The rearrangement joins TRBV19 to TRBJ1-5, with D unresolved. V was clipped by 1 base and J by 1 base, with 8 bases between them. Looked up from germline, CDR1 is LNHDA and CDR2 is SQIVND (reference sequence). CDR3 length: 15 residues.